Listed here are 3 T cell receptor beta chains from one sample, sequenced in a study of T cell repertoires in cytomegalovirus infection. From the reads, TCRdb called clonotypes with MiXCR, one entry per CDR3 protein. The sample has around 530,000 distinct CDR3 sequences; about 15% are singletons. Sequenced: CD8+ T cells from PBMCs. Every receptor here comes from a human donor in good health (CMV status not recorded). Some clones in this sample may be carry-over from other donors' samples.

The rearrangement uses TRBV29-1 and TRBJ1-2; the D is unclear. Germline CDR1 is SQVTM and CDR2 is ANQGSEA. The CDR3 runs 14 residues. V was trimmed by 6 bases and J by 4 bases, leaving 18 bases between them. Written as DNA, the CDR3 is TGCAGCGTAGAGGCCGTCTCAAAATCCTATGGCTACACCTTC. It yields the protein CSVEAVSKSYGYTF.

This clonotype was observed at least ten times. The rearrangement links TRBV7-9 to TRBJ2-7; TRBD1 matches 9 bases. CDR3 size: 16 residues. Per the germline V gene, CDR1 is SEHNR and CDR2 is FQNEAQ (reference sequence). The ends lost 2 bases at V and 5 bases at J; junction bases unmatched: 10. CDR3 in amino acids: CASSLRDRDPRDEQYF. The CDR3 nucleotides are TGTGCCAGCAGCTTAAGGGACAGGGACCCTCGCGACGAGCAGTACTTC.

The chain employs TRBV2 and TRBJ2-1, with D possibly being TRBD1 (8 bases). Germline CDR1 is SNHLY and CDR2 is FYNNEI. V was cut by 7 bases and J by 8 bases, with 33 bases left in between. CDR3 length equals 19 residues. CDR3 in DNA: TGTGCCAGCAATATACAGGGGGACCCACGGCGGGAGAGGGCTGATGAGCAGTTCTTC. Translated: CASNIQGDPRRERADEQFF.